These T cell receptor beta chains were read from a single sample in a study of a mutant IDH1 vaccine in newly diagnosed glioma. Clones were read by immunoSEQ multiplex PCR, and TCRdb kept only the in-frame ones, dropping some. Of 75,000 to 80,000 clones in the sample, roughly nine tenths were seen once. Their antigens remain unidentified. Sequencing used PBMCs, obtained from a glioma patient whose treatment included an IDH1 peptide vaccine. These receptors were obtained from a woman aged 50 to 60 with glioma. CDR3s include the opening cysteine and the closing phenylalanine or tryptophan. D genes are given only for firm matches. Expanded clones are given a class, and other clones once, few, many or no size at all.

clone_size	d_call	v_call	j_call	cdr3_aa	cdr3_nt
few	NA	TRBV7-7	TRBJ2-3	CASSLGYAPTDTQYF	TGTGCTAGCAGCTTAGGGTATGCCCCCACAGATACGCAGTATTTT
NA	TRBD1	TRBV7-3	TRBJ2-5	CASSLSAGGSKTQYF	TGTGCCAGCAGCCTAAGCGCAGGGGGCTCAAAGACCCAGTACTTC
NA	NA	TRBV10-3	TRBJ1-2	CAISVSGPGSDGYTF	TGTGCCATCAGTGTATCGGGCCCCGGTTCTGATGGCTACACCTTC
NA	TRBD2	TRBV7-8	TRBJ2-7	CASSLELAGSYEQYF	TGTGCCAGCAGCTTAGAACTAGCGGGAAGCTACGAGCAGTACTTC
NA	TRBD2	TRBV5-1	TRBJ2-3	CASSGLAGGTDTQYF	TGCGCCAGCAGCGGACTAGCGGGGGGTACGGATACGCAGTATTTT
NA	NA	TRBV18	TRBJ1-5	CASSPQGSNQPQHF	TGTGCCAGCTCACCACAGGGGTCCAATCAGCCCCAGCATTTT
NA	NA	TRBV28	TRBJ1-3	CASSISGNTIYF	TGTGCCAGCAGCATCTCTGGAAACACCATATATTTT
NA	NA	TRBV6-6	TRBJ2-7	CASSYPLLGDYEQYF	TGTGCCAGCAGTTACCCCCTTCTTGGGGACTACGAGCAGTACTTC
NA	TRBD1	TRBV6-5	TRBJ1-2	CASRMTGRIYGYTF	TGTGCCAGCAGGATGACAGGGCGCATCTATGGCTACACCTTC
NA	TRBD1	TRBV5-1	TRBJ1-1	CASTDTGTVMNTEAFF	TGCGCCAGCACCGATACCGGGACAGTCATGAACACTGAAGCTTTCTTT
NA	NA	TRBV4-1	TRBJ1-3	CASSQAHYSGNTIYF	TGCGCCAGCAGCCAAGCCCACTACTCTGGAAACACCATATATTTT
NA	NA	TRBV7-2	TRBJ2-7	CASSSPLGLSYEQYF	TGTGCCAGCAGCTCGCCTTTGGGTCTTTCCTACGAGCAGTACTTC